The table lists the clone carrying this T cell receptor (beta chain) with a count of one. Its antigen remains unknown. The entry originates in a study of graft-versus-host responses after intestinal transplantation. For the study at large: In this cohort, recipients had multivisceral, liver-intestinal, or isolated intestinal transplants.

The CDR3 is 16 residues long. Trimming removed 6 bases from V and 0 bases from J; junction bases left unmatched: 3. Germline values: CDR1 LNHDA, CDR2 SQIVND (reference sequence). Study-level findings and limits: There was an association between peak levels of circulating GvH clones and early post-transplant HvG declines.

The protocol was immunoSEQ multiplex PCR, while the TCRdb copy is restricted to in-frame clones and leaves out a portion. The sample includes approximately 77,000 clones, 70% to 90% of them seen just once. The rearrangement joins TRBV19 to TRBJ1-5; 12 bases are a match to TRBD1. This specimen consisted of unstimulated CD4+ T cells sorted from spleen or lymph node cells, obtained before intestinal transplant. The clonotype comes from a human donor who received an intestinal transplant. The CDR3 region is CASSRDRGRSNQPQHF. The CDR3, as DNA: TGTGCCAGTAGCCGGGACAGGGGGCGTAGCAATCAGCCCCAGCATTTT.